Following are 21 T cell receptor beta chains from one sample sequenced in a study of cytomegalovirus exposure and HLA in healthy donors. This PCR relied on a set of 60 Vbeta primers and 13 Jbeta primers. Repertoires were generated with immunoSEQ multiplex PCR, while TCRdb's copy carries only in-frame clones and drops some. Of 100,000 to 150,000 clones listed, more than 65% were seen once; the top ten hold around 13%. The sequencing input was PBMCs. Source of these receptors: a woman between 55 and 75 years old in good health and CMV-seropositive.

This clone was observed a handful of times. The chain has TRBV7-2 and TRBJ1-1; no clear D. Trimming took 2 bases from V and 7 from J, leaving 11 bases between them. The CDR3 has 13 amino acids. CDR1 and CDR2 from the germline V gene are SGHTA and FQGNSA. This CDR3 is CASSLRELGEAFF. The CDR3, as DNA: TGTGCCAGCAGCTTAAGGGAGTTGGGTGAAGCTTTCTTT.

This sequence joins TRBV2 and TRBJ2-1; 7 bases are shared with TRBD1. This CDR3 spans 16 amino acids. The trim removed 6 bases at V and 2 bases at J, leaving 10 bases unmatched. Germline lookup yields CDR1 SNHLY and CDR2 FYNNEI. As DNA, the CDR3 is TGTGCCAGCAGAAAGGACAGGAGCACGACCTACAATGAGCAGTTCTTC. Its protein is CASRKDRSTTYNEQFF. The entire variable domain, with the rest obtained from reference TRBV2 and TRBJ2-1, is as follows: EPEVTQTPSHQVTQMGQEVILRCVPISNHLYFYWYRQILGQKVEFLVSFYNNEISEKSEIFDDQFSVERPDGSNFTLKIRSTKLEDSAMYFCASRKDRSTTYNEQFFGPGTRLTVL.

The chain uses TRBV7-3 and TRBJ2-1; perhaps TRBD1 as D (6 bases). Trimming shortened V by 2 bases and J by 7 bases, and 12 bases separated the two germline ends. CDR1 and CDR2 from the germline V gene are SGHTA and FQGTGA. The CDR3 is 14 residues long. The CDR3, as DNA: TGTGCCAGCAGCTTAGTTCAGGGGTTGAATGAGCAGTTCTTC. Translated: CASSLVQGLNEQFF.

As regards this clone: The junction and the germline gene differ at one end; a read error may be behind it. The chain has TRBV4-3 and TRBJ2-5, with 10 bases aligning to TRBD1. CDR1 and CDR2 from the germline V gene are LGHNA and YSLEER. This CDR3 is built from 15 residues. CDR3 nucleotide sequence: TGCGCCGGCAGCCAACAGACAGGGGGCCGGGAGACCCAGTACTTC. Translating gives CAGSQQTGGRETQYF.

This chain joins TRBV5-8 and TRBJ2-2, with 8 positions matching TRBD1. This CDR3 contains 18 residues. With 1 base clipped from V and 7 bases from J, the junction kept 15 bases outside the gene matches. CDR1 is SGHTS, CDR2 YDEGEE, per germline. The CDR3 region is CASSLYGITGTGIGELFF. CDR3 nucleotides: TGTGCCAGCAGCTTGTACGGGATAACCGGGACAGGCATCGGGGAGCTGTTTTTT.

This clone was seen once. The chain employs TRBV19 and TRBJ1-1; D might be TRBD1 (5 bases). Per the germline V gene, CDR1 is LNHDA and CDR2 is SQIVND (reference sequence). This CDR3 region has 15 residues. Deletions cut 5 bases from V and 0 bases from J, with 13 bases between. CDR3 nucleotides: TGTGCCAGTAGTTCACGCGTCAGGGTGAACACTGAAGCTTTCTTT. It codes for CASSSRVRVNTEAFF.

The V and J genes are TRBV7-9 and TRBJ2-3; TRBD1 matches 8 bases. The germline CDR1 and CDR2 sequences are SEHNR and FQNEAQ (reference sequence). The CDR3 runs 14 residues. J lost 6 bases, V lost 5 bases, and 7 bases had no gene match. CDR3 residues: CASSPQGAGDTQYF. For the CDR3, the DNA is TGTGCCAGCAGCCCCCAGGGGGCCGGGGATACGCAGTATTTT. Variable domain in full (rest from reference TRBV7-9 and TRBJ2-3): DTGVSQNPRHKITKRGQNVTFRCDPISEHNRLYWYRQTLGQGPEFLTYFQNEAQLEKSRLLSDRFSAERPKGSFSTLEIQRTEQGDSAMYLCASSPQGAGDTQYFGPGTRLTVL.

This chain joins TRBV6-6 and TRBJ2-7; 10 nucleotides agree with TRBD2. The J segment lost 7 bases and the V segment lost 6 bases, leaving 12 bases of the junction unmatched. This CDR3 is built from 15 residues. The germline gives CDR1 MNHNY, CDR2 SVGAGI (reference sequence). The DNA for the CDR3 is TGTGCCAGCAGAGAACCAACGGGACTAGCGTCTGAGCAGTACTTC. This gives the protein CASREPTGLASEQYF.

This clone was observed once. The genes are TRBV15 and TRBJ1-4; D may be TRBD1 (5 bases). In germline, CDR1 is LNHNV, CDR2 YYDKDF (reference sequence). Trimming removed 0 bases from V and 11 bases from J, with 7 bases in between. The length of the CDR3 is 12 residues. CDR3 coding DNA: TGTGCCACCAGCAGAGATAGGGGTAAACTGTTTTTT. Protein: CATSRDRGKLFF.

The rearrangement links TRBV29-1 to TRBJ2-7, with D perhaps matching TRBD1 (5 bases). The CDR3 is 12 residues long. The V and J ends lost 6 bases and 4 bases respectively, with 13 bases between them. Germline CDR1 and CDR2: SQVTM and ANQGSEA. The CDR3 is CSVQKAGYEQYF. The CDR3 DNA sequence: TGCAGCGTACAAAAGGCAGGGTACGAGCAGTACTTC.

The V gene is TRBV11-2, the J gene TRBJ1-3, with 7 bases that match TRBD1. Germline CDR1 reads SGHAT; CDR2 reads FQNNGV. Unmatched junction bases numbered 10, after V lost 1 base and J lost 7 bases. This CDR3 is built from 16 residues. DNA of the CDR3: TGTGCCAGCAGCTTAGCTCTTGGCCTCAGGGGGAACACCATATATTTT. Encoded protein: CASSLALGLRGNTIYF.

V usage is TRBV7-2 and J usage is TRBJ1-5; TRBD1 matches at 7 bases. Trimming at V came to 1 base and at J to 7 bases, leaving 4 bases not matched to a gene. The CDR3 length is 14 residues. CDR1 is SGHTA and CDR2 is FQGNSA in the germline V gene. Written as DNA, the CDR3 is TGTGCCAGCAGCTTAGGACAGGGAATCCAGCCCCAGCATTTT. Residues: CASSLGQGIQPQHF.

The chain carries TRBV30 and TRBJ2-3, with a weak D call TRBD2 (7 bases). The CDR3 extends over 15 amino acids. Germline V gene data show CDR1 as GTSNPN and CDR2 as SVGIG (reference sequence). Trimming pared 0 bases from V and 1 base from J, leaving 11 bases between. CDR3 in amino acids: CAWSVRGAGTDTQYF. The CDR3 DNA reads TGTGCCTGGAGTGTACGGGGGGCCGGCACAGATACGCAGTATTTT.

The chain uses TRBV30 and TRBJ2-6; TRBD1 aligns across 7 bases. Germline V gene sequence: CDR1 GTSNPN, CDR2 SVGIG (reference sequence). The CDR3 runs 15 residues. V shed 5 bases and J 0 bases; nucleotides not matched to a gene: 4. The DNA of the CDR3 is TGTGCCTGGGACAGGGTGGGCTCTGGGGCCAACGTCCTGACTTTC. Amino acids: CAWDRVGSGANVLTF.

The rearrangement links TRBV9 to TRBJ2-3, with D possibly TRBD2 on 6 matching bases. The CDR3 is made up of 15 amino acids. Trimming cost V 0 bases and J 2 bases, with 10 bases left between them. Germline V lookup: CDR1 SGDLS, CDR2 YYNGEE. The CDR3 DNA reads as TGTGCCAGCAGCGTAGGACTAGAACTCACAGATACGCAGTATTTT. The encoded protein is CASSVGLELTDTQYF.

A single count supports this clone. The CDR3 DNA reads as TGTGCCAGCAGAGCTGGGACAGAGTATGGCTACACCTTC. Translating it yields CASRAGTEYGYTF. The chain links TRBV2 to TRBJ1-2; the match to TRBD1 covers 7 bases. After removal of 6 bases from V and 5 bases from J, the junction contained 6 bases not matched to a gene. CDR1 SNHLY and CDR2 FYNNEI come from the germline V gene. The CDR3 is 13 amino acids.

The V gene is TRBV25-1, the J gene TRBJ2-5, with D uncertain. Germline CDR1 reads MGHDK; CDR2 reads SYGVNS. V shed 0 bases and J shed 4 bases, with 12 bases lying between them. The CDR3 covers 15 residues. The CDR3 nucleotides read TGTGCCAGCAGTGAATATATCTACAGTTCAGAGACCCAGTACTTC. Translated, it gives CASSEYIYSSETQYF.

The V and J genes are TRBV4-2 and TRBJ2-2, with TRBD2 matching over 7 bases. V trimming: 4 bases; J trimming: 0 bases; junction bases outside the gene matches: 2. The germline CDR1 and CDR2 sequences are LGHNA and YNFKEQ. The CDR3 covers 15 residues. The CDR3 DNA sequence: TGTGCCAGCAGCCGGGACTATCCGAACACCGGGGAGCTGTTTTTT. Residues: CASSRDYPNTGELFF.

CDR3 in amino acids: CASSVGRGGDEKLFF. The CDR3 bases are TGTGCCAGCAGCGTAGGACGAGGGGGTGATGAAAAACTGTTTTTT. The rearrangement links TRBV9 to TRBJ1-4, with D maybe TRBD1 (6 bases). The V end lost 0 bases, the J end lost 6 bases, and 12 bases lay between the germline ends. Germline CDR1 SGDLS, CDR2 YYNGEE. The CDR3 loop spans 15 amino acids.

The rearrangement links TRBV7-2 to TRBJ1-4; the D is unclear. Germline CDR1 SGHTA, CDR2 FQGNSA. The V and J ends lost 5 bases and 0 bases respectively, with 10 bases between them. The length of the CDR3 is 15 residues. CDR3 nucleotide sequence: TGTGCCAGCAGCCCCGAGGCCACAACTAATGAAAAACTGTTTTTT. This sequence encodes CASSPEATTNEKLFF.

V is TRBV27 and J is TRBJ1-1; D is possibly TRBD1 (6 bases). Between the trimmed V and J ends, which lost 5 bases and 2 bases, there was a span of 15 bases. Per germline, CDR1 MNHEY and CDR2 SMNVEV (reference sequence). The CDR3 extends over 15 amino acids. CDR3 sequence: CASSPLDRTNTEAFF. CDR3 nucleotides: TGTGCCAGCAGTCCACTTGACAGGACTAACACTGAAGCTTTCTTT.